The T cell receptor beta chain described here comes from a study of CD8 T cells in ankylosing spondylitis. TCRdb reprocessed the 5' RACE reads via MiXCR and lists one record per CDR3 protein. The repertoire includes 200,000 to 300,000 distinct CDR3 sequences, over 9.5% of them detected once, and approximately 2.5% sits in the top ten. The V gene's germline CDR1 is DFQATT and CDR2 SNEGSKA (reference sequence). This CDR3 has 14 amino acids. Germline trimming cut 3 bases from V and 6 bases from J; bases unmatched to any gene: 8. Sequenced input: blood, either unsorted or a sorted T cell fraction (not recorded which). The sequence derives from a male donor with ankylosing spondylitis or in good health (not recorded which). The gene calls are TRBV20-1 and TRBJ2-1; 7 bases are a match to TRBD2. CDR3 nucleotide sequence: TGCAGTGCTAGTCTCGGGAGGAGGGCCAATGAGCAGTTCTTC. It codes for CSASLGRRANEQFF.